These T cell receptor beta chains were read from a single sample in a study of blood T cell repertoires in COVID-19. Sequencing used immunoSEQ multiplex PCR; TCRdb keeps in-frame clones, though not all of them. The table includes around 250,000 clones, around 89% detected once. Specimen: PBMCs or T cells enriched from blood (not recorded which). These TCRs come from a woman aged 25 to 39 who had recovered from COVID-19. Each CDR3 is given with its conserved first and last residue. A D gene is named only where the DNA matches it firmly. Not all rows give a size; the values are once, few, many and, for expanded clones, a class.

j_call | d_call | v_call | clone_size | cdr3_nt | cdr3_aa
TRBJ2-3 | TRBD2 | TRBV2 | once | TGTGCCATCCCTACGGGGGGGCAGCCGAGCACAGATACGCAGTATTTT | CAIPTGGQPSTDTQYF
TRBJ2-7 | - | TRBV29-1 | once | TGCAGCGTTGTACAGGCCTACGAGCAGTACTTC | CSVVQAYEQYF
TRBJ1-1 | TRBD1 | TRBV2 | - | TGTGCCAGCAAACGACAGGGATCGAACACTGAAGCTTTCTTT | CASKRQGSNTEAFF
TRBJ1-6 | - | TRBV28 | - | TGTGCCAGCCGGGACTTCGTCGTGCCCCTCCACTTT | CASRDFVVPLHF
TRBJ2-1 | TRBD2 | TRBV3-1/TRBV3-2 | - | TGTGCCAGCAGCCGGATCCTAGCGGGAGATCGTAATGAGCAGTTCTTC | CASSRILAGDRNEQFF
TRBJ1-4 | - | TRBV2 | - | TGTGCCAGCAGTGGAATTATATCCCGGGGGGAAAAACTGTTTTTT | CASSGIISRGEKLFF
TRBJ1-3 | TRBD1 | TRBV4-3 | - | TGCGCCAGCAGCCAAGATTTAGGCGTGTGGGACAGGGGTTTCTTCTCTGGAAACACCATATATTTT | CASSQDLGVWDRGFFSGNTIYF
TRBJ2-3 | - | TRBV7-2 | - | TGTGCCAGCAGCCCCGGACTCACAGATACGCAGTATTTT | CASSPGLTDTQYF
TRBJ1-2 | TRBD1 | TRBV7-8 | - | TGTGCCAGCAGCCCACGGACAGGGGGAGGCTACACCTTC | CASSPRTGGGYTF
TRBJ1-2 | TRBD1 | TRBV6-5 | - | TGTGCCAGCAGGGCAGGGGGCGCCGGTCGCTATGGCTACACCTTC | CASRAGGAGRYGYTF
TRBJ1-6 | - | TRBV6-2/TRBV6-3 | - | TGTGCCAGCAGTCCCCAGGGCCGGAATTCACCCCTCCACTTT | CASSPQGRNSPLHF
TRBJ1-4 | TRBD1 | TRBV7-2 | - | TGTGCCAGCAGCCCCCCGGGACAGGGACGCGAAAAACTGTTTTTT | CASSPPGQGREKLFF
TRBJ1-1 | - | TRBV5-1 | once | TGCGCCAGCAGCTTGGAACTGGGGGGAACTGAAGCTTTCTTT | CASSLELGGTEAFF
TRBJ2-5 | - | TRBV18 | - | TGTGCCAGCTCCCCCCTCCAAGAGACCCAGTACTTC | CASSPLQETQYF
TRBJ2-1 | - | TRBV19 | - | TGTGCCAGTAGTATAGAAACAAGCTCCTACAATGAGCAGTTCTTC | CASSIETSSYNEQFF
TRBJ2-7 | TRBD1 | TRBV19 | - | TGTGCCAGTAGTATGTGGACAGGGGGACCGTACGAGCAGTACTTC | CASSMWTGGPYEQYF
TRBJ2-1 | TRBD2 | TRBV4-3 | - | TGCGCCAGCAGCGAAGGGGTAATAGCGGGAGGGCAGGGGCAGTTCTTC | CASSEGVIAGGQGQFF
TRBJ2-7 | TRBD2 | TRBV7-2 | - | TGTGCCAGCAGCTTAACGACTAGCGGGGAGATTTTCTACGAGCAGTACTTC | CASSLTTSGEIFYEQYF